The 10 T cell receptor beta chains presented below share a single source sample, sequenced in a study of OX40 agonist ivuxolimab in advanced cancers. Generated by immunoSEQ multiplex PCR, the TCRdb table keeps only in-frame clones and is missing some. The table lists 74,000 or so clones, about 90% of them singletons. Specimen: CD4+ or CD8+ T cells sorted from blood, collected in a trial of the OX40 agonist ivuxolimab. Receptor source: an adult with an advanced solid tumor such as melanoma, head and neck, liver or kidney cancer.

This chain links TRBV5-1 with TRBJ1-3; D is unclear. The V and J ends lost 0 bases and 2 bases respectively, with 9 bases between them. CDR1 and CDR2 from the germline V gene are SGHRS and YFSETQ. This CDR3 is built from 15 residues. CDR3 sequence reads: CASSLDPAPGNTIYF. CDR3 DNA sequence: TGCGCCAGCAGCTTGGATCCGGCTCCTGGAAACACCATATATTTT.

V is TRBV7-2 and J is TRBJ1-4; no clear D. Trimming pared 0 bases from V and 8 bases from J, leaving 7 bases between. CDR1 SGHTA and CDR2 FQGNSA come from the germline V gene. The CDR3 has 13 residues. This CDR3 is CASSLAGEEKLFF. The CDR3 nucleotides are TGTGCCAGCAGCTTAGCTGGGGAGGAAAAACTGTTTTTT.

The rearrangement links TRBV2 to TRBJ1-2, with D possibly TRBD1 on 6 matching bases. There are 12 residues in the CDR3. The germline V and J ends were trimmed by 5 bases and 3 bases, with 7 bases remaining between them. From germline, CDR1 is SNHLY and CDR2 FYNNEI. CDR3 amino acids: CASSRTDYGYTF. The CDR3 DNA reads TGTGCCAGCAGTCGGACAGACTATGGCTACACCTTC.

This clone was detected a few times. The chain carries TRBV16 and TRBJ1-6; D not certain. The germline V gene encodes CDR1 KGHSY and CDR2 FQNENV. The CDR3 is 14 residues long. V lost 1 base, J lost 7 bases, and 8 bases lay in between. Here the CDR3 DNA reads TGTGCCAGCAGCCAATGGACTGGCAATTCACCCCTCCACTTT. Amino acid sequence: CASSQWTGNSPLHF.

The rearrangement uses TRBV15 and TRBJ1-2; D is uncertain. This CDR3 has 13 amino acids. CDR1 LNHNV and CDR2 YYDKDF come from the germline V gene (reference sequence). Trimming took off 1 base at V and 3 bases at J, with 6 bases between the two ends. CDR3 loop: CATSRASYYGYTF. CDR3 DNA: TGTGCCACCAGCAGAGCTTCTTACTATGGCTACACCTTC. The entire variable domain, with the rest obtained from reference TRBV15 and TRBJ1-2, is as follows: DAMVIQNPRYQVTQFGKPVTLSCSQTLNHNVMYWYQQKSSQAPKLLFHYYDKDFNNEADTPDNFQSRRPNTSFCFLDIRSPGLGDTAMYLCATSRASYYGYTFGSGTRLTVV.

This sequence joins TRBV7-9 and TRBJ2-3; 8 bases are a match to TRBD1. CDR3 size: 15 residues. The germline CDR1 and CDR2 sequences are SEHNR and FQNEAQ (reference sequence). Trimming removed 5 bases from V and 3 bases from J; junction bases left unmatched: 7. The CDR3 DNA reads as TGTGCCAGCAGCCTCGGACAGGGAAGAACAGATACGCAGTATTTT. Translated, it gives CASSLGQGRTDTQYF.

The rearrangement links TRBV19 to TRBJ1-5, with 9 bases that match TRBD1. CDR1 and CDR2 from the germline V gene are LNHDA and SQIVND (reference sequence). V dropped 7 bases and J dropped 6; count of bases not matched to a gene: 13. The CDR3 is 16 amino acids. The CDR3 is CASNIMDRGAVQPQHF. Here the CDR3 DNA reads TGTGCCAGTAACATCATGGACAGGGGCGCCGTTCAGCCCCAGCATTTT.

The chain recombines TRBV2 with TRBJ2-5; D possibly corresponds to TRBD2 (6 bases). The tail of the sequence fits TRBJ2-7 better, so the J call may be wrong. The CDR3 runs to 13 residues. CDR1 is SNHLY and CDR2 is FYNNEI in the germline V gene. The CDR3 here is CATTSGDSYEQYF. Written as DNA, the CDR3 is TGTGCCACCACGTCGGGGGACTCCTACGAGCAGTACTTC.

For the CDR3, the DNA is TGTGCCACCGCAAGCGGGGGGTACAATGAGCAGTTCTTC. Residues: CATASGGYNEQFF. The chain uses TRBV5-4 and TRBJ2-1, with TRBD2 matching 9 bases. This CDR3 spans 13 amino acids. V gave up 9 bases and J gave up 4 bases; unmatched junction bases: 5. The germline V gene encodes CDR1 SGHNT and CDR2 YYREEE (reference sequence).

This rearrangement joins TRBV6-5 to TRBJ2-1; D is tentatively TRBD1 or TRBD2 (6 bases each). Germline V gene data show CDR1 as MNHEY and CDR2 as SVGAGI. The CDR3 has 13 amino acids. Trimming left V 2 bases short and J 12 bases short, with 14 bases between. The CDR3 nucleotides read TGTGCCAGCAGTTACCGCGGAGGGGGAGTGCAGTTCTTC. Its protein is CASSYRGGGVQFF.